This TCR beta chain was sequenced in a study of T cell clonotyping in hematopoietic cell transplantation. Whole-study results and caveats: Higher Inverse Simpson Index values in graft donor and pretransplant recipient predicted broader posttransplant TCR diversity. At the given depth, recipient repertoires were over 97% de novo clonotypes. After transplant, recipient diversity fell while pathologically expanded clonotypes grew through day 180. Without cell sorting, CD4 versus CD8 contributions remain unresolved.

Method: immunoSEQ multiplex PCR; TCRdb's copy keeps in-frame clones and lacks some. This sample carries 15,000 to 20,000 clones, 80% to 90% of them seen once, and the ten largest clones take approximately 4%. Germline V gene lookup returns CDR1 SGHDN and CDR2 FVKESK. Trimming cost V 1 base and J 10 bases; bases outside gene matches: 8. CDR3 length equals 14 residues. Notes on this clone: Its target is not known.

V and J are TRBV14 and TRBJ1-1; TRBD1 matches 8 bases. The sequence was obtained from a woman aged 40 to 49 in good health. Some clones in this sample may be carry-over from other donors' samples. Material for sequencing was peripheral blood mononuclear cells. For the CDR3, the DNA is TGTGCCAGCAGCCAAGGGTGGACAGGGATAGGAGCTTTCTTT. Its protein product is CASSQGWTGIGAFF.